This TCR beta chain was captured in a study of blood T cell repertoires in COVID-19. The assay was immunoSEQ multiplex PCR, and TCRdb's table has in-frame clones only and misses some. The sample consists of 250,000 to 300,000 clones, approximately 83% of them appearing once. V was cut by 7 bases and J by 8 bases, with 11 bases left in between. CDR1 is MDHEN, CDR2 SYDVKM, per germline. The CDR3 covers 12 residues. The sequence was obtained from a woman aged 45-65 years who had recovered from COVID-19. What was sequenced was PBMCs or T cells enriched from blood (not recorded which). V is TRBV28 and J is TRBJ1-4, with D perhaps matching TRBD1 (5 bases). The CDR3, as DNA: TGTGCCAGCAAGGGGCGTGGGGAAAAACTGTTTTTT. Translation: CASKGRGEKLFF.